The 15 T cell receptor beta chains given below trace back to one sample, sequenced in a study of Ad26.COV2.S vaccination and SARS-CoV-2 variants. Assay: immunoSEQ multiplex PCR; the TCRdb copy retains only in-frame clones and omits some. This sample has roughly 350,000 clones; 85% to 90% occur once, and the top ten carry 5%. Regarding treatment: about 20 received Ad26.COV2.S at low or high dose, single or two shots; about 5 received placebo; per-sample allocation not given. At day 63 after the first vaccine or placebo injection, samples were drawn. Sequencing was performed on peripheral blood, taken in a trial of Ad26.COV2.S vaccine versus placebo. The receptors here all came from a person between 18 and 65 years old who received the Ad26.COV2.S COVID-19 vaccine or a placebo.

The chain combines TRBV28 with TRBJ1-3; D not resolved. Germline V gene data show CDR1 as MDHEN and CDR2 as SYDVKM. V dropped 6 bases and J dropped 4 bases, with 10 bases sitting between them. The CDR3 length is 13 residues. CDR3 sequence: CASREVWGNTIYF. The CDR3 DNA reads TGTGCCAGCAGAGAGGTATGGGGAAACACCATATATTTT.

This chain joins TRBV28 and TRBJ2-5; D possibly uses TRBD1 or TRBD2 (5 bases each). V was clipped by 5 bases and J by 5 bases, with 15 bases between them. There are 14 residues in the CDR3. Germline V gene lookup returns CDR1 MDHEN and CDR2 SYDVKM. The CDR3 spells CASSRDPGQETQYF. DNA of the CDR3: TGTGCCAGCAGTCGGGACCCGGGGCAGGAGACCCAGTACTTC.

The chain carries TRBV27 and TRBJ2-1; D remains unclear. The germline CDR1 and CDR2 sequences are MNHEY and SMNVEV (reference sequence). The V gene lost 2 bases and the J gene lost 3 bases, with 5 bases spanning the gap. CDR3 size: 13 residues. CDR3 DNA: TGTGCCAGCAGTTTAGGCCTCTACAATGAGCAGTTCTTC. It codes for CASSLGLYNEQFF.

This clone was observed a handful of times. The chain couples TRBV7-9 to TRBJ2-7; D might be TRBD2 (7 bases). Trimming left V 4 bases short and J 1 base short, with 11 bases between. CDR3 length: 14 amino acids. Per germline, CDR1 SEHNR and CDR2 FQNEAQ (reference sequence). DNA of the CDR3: TGTGCCAGCAGCTCGGGGGGCACGTCCTACGAGCAGTACTTC. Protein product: CASSSGGTSYEQYF.

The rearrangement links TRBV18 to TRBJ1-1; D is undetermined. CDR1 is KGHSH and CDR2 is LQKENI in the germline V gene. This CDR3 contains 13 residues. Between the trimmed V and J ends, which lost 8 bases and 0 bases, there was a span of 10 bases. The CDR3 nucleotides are TGTGCCAGCCGCCAAAATATGAACACTGAAGCTTTCTTT. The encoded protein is CASRQNMNTEAFF.

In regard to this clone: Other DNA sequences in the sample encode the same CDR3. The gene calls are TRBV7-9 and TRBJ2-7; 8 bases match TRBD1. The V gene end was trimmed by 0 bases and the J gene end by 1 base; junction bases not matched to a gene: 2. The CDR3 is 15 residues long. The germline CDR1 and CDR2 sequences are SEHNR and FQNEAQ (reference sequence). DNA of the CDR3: TGTGCCAGCAGCTTAGCCAGGACAGGGTCCTACGAGCAGTACTTC. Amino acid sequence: CASSLARTGSYEQYF.

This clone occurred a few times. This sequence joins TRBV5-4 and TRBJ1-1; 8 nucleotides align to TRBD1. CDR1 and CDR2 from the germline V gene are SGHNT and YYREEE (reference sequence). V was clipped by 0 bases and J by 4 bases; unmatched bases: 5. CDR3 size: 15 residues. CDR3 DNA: TGTGCCAGCAGCTTGGGGGGACAGGCCTTCACTGAAGCTTTCTTT. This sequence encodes CASSLGGQAFTEAFF.

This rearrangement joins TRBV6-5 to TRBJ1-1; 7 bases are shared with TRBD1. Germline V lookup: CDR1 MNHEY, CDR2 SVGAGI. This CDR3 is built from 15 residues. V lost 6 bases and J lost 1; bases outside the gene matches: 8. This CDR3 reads CASRRGGGSNTEAFF. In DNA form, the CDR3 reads TGTGCCAGCAGAAGAGGAGGGGGCTCGAACACTGAAGCTTTCTTT.

CDR3 DNA: TGTGCCAGCAGCCTCCGGGCCAGAGTTAACGAAAAACTGTTTTTT. Its translation is CASSLRARVNEKLFF. The chain carries TRBV7-8 and TRBJ1-4, with D unclear. The length of the CDR3 is 15 residues. CDR1 and CDR2 from the germline V gene are SGHVS and FQNEAQ. The V end was cut by 5 bases, the J end by 8 bases, with 18 bases between.

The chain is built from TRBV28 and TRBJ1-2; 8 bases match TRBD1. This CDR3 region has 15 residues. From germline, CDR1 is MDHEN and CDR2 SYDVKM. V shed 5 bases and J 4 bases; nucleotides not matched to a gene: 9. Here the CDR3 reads CASSTRQGIIYGYTF. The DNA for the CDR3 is TGTGCCAGCAGTACCAGACAGGGGATCATCTATGGCTACACCTTC.

The DNA of the CDR3 is TGTGCCAGTAGTATAGGCGGCCAGATCAACTATGGCTACACCTTC. Amino acids: CASSIGGQINYGYTF. V gene TRBV19 combines with J gene TRBJ1-2; D is ambiguous. The germline V gene encodes CDR1 LNHDA and CDR2 SQIVND (reference sequence). V was shortened by 1 base and J by 2 bases, with 11 bases between the two germline ends. The CDR3 totals 15 residues.

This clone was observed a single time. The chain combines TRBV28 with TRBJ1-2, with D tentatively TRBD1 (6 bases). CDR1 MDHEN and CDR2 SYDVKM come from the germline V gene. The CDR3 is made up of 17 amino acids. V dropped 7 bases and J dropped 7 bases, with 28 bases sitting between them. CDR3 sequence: CASTAHTRTALGGGYTF. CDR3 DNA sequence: TGTGCCAGCACCGCCCATACCCGGACAGCCCTAGGGGGTGGCTACACCTTC.

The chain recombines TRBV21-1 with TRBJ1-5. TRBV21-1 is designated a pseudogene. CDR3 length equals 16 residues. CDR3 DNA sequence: TGTGCCAGCAGCCTTCCGGCACGGGATAGCAATCAGCCCCAGCATTTT. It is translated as CASSLPARDSNQPQHF.

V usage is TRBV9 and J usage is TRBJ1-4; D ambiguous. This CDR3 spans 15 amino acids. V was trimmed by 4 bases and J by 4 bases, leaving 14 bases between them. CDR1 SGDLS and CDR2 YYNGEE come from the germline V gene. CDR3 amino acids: CASSRSSLFNEKLFF. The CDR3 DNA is TGTGCCAGCAGCCGTAGTTCACTCTTTAATGAAAAACTGTTTTTT.

CDR3 sequence reads: CASSAAYEQYF. CDR3 bases: TGTGCCAGCAGCGCCGCCTACGAGCAGTACTTC. The chain is built from TRBV7-2 and TRBJ2-7; no firm D call. This CDR3 has 11 residues. Germline CDR1 is SGHTA and CDR2 is FQGNSA. V was pared by 5 bases and J by 2 bases, with 4 bases between. Full variable domain (rest looked up from reference TRBV7-2 and TRBJ2-7): GAGVSQSPSNKVTEKGKDVELRCDPISGHTALYWYRQSLGQGLEFLIYFQGNSAPDKSGLPSDRFSAERTGGSVSTLTIQRTQQEDSAVYLCASSAAYEQYFGPGTRLTVT.